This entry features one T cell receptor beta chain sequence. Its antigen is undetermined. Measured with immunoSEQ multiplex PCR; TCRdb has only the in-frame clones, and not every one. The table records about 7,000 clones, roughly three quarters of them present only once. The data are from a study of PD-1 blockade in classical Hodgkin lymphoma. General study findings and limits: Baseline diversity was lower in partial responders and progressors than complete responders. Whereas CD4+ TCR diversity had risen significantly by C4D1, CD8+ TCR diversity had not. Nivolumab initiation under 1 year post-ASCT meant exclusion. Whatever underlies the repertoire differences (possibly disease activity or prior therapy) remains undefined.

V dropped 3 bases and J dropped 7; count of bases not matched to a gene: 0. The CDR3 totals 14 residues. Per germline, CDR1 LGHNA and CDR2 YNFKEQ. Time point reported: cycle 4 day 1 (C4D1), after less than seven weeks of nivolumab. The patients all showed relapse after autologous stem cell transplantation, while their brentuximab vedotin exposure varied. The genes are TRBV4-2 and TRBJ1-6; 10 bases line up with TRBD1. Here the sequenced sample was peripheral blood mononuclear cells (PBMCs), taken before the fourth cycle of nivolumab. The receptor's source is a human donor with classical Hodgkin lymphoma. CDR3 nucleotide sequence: TGTGCCAGCAGCCAGGGACAGGGGAATTCACCCCTCCACTTT. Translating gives CASSQGQGNSPLHF.